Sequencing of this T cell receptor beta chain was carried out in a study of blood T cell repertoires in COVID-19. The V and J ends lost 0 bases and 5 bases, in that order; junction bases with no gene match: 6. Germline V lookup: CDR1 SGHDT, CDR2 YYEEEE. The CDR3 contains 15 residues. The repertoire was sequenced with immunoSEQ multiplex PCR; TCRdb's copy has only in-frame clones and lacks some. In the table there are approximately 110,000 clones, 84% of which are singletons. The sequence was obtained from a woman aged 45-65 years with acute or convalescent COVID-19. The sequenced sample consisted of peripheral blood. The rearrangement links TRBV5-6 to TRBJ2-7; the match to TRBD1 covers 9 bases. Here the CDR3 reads CASSLGWTGVNEQYF. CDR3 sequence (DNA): TGTGCCAGCAGCTTGGGGTGGACAGGGGTAAACGAGCAGTACTTC.